These 10 T cell receptor beta chains were all obtained from the same sample, sequenced in a study of tumor-infiltrating lymphocytes in primary liver carcinoma (dated by TCRdb to 2015 to 2018). This sample was sequenced with an Illumina HiSeq 2500. Using a constant-region primer and ProtoScript II reverse transcriptase, TCRbeta-specific cDNA was reverse-transcribed from around 500 ng total RNA. TCRbeta libraries were built with three nested multiplex PCR rounds, a slightly modified ARM-PCR procedure. The first two PCR rounds used multiplex TRBV1-TRBV30 forward primers with a Cbeta reverse primer, each for approximately 11 cycles. TCRdb reprocessed the public reads (quality trimming at Q25 with fastp, clone calling with MiXCR) and kept in-frame beta chains. Rows are unified per CDR3 protein, each entry keeping the most common DNA and genes. The sample includes about 74,000 distinct CDR3 sequences, with about 70% observed a single time. Jointly, the top ten make up about 27% of the sample.

Total RNA and DNA were co-extracted without cell sorting from roughly 20-30 mg of bulk tissue using the AllPrep DNA/RNA mini kit. Sequenced input: liver tumor tissue from sampling region 4. The cell subset or site label, as the study defines it: tumor region T4, right-lateral pole. Receptors were obtained from a man in his forties or fifties with primary liver carcinoma and hepatitis B virus infection.

This clonotype was counted once. One end of the junction fails to match germline, which may point to a read error. The rearrangement links TRBV5-4 to TRBJ2-3, with D maybe TRBD2 (5 bases). The CDR3 has 15 residues. Germline V gives CDR1 SGHNT, CDR2 YYREEE (reference sequence). The CDR3 DNA reads TGTACCAGCAGCCCGGGGATAACTGACACGGATACGCAGTATTTT. Translation: CTSSPGITDTDTQYF.

Concerning this clonotype: One junction end disagrees with the germline gene, perhaps due to a read error. The chain is built from TRBV11-2 and TRBJ2-2; 9 bases line up with TRBD2. Germline-derived CDR1 and CDR2 are SGHAT and FQNNGV. This CDR3 spans 16 amino acids. This CDR3 is CASSLVALAGTGELSF. The DNA for the CDR3 is TGTGCCAGCAGCTTAGTGGCGCTAGCGGGAACCGGGGAGCTATCCTTT.

As regards this clonotype: At one end the junction does not follow the germline gene, possibly because of a read error. The rearrangement joins TRBV4-1 to TRBJ2-7; 7 bases fit TRBD2. The CDR3 extends over 15 amino acids. From germline, CDR1 is MGHRA and CDR2 YSYEKL. In nucleotides, the CDR3 is TGCGCCAGGAGCCAAGATCCGACGGGGGGAAACGAGCGGTACTTC. Amino acids: CARSQDPTGGNERYF.

A word on this clonotype: The CDR3 ends on some other residue instead of the conserved phenylalanine or tryptophan, so this is likely a read error. V and J are TRBV12-5 and TRBJ2-5; 12 positions match TRBD2. The CDR3 has 15 amino acids. Looked up from germline, CDR1 is LGHNT and CDR2 is FRNRAP. The CDR3: CASGLGLAGVEIQYI. CDR3 coding DNA: TGTGCTAGTGGTTTGGGACTAGCGGGAGTAGAGATCCAGTACATC.

With respect to this clonotype: Sequence at one end of the junction differs from germline and may be a read error. The CDR3 nucleotides are TGTGCCAGCAGCCAGTCCACAGGGGGAGTCTACATTGAGCATTTCTTC. It is translated as CASSQSTGGVYIEHFF. This rearrangement joins TRBV11-2 to TRBJ2-1, with 8 bases matching TRBD1. Germline loops: CDR1 SGHAT, CDR2 FQNNGV. The CDR3 runs to 16 residues.

The J gene is TRBJ2-5, the V gene TRBV5-1, with D perhaps TRBD1 or TRBD2 (5 bases each). The CDR3 totals 14 residues. Germline values: CDR1 SGHRS, CDR2 YFSETQ. V was cut by 7 bases and J by 7 bases, with 20 bases left in between. CDR3 loop: CASSYGAGRVTQYF. The CDR3 region has the DNA TGCGCCAGCTCCTACGGAGCAGGGAGAGTGACCCAGTACTTC.

On this clonotype: One end of the junction varies from germline; a read error may be responsible. The rearrangement links TRBV6-5 to TRBJ2-6; possible D gene TRBD1, 6 bases. Per the germline V gene, CDR1 is MNHEY and CDR2 is SVGAGI. The CDR3 sequence is 18 residues long. DNA for the CDR3: TGTGCCATCAGTCTTCGAACAGGGATGAAAGCTGGGGCCAACGTCCTGACTTTC. Translation: CAISLRTGMKAGANVLTF.

With respect to this clonotype: One end of the junction is discordant with germline, which a read error may explain. The chain combines TRBV12-3 or TRBV12-4 with TRBJ2-7; D assignment may be TRBD1 or TRBD2 (5 bases each). CDR3 size: 17 residues. CDR3 residues: CACSLGSGPGIAYEQYF. The CDR3 coding sequence is TGTGCCTGCAGTTTAGGGTCGGGGCCGGGTATCGCCTACGAGCAGTACTTC.

This chain connects TRBV11-2 to TRBJ1-6; unclear D gene. Germline CDR1 and CDR2: SGHAT and FQNNGV. This CDR3 has 16 residues. Trimming stripped 5 bases from V and 6 bases from J, with 17 bases between. The CDR3 DNA reads TGTGCCAGCAGCCCCCTGGCGGGCTCACTTAATTCACCCCTCCACTTT. Protein: CASSPLAGSLNSPLHF.

The table lists this clonotype with many counts. The CDR3 loop is CAWSVRDREYNEQFF. CDR3 bases: TGTGCCTGGAGTGTCCGGGACAGGGAGTACAATGAGCAGTTCTTC. This chain connects TRBV30 to TRBJ2-1, with 9 bases matching TRBD1. V shed 0 bases and J 4 bases; nucleotides not matched to a gene: 4. Looked up from germline, CDR1 is GTSNPN and CDR2 is SVGIG (reference sequence). This CDR3 spans 15 amino acids.